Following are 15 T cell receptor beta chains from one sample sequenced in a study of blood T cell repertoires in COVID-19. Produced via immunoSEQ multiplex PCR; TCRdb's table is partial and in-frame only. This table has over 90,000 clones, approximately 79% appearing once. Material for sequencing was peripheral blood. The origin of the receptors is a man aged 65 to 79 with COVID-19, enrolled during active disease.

CDR3 in amino acids: CAWSVQGHLASEQYF. CDR3 bases: TGTGCCTGGAGTGTACAGGGACACCTGGCTTCCGAGCAGTACTTC. The rearrangement uses TRBV30 and TRBJ2-7, with a weak D call TRBD1 (6 bases). V was trimmed by 0 bases and J by 6 bases, leaving 18 bases between them. The CDR3 is 15 amino acids. Germline CDR1 and CDR2: GTSNPN and SVGIG (reference sequence).

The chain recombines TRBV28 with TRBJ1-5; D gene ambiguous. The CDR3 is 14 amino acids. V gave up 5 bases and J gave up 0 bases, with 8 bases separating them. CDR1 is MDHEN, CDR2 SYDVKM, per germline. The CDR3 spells CASSDDNSNQPQHF. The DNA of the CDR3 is TGTGCCAGCAGTGATGACAATAGCAATCAGCCCCAGCATTTT.

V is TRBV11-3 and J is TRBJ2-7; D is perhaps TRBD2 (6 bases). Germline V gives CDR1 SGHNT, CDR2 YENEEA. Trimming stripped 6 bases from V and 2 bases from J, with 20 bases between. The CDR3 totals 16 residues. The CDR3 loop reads CASSQGGQAPTYEQYF. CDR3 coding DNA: TGTGCCAGCAGTCAGGGAGGCCAGGCACCAACCTACGAGCAGTACTTC.

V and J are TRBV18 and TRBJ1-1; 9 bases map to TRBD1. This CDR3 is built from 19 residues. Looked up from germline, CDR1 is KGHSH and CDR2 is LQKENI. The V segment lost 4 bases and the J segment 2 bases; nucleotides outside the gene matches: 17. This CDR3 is CASSLTPTGGVSSNTEAFF. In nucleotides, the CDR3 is TGTGCCAGCTCACTGACCCCGACAGGGGGAGTTTCGAGTAACACTGAAGCTTTCTTT.

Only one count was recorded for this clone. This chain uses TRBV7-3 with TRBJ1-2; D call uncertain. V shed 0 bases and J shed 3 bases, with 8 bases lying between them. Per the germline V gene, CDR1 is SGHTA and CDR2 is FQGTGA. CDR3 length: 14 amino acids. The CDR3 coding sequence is TGTGCCAGCAGCTTAACCGGCGGGGACTATGGCTACACCTTC. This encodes CASSLTGGDYGYTF. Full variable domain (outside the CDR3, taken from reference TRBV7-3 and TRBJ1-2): GAGVSQTPSNKVTEKGKYVELRCDPISGHTALYWYRQSLGQGPEFLIYFQGTGAADDSGLPNDRFFAVRPEGSVSTLKIQRTERGDSAVYLCASSLTGGDYGYTFGSGTRLTVV.

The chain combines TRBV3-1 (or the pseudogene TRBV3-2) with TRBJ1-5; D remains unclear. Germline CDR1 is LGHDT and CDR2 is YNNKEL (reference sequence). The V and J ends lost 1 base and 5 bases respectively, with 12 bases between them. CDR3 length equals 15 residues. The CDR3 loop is CASSQGSRGDQPQHF. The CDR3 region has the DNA TGTGCCAGCAGCCAAGGGAGTCGGGGAGATCAGCCCCAGCATTTT.

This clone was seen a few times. CDR3 sequence reads: CASSSTLYYGYTF. Written as DNA, the CDR3 is TGTGCCAGCAGCTCGACTCTATACTATGGCTACACCTTC. The V call is TRBV7-9, the J call TRBJ1-2; D unresolved. The V gene lost 4 bases and the J gene lost 3 bases, with 9 bases spanning the gap. The germline CDR1 and CDR2 sequences are SEHNR and FQNEAQ (reference sequence). This CDR3 contains 13 residues. Full variable domain (remainder filled in from reference TRBV7-9 and TRBJ1-2): DTGVSQNPRHKITKRGQNVTFRCDPISEHNRLYWYRQTLGQGPEFLTYFQNEAQLEKSRLLSDRFSAERPKGSFSTLEIQRTEQGDSAMYLCASSSTLYYGYTFGSGTRLTVV.

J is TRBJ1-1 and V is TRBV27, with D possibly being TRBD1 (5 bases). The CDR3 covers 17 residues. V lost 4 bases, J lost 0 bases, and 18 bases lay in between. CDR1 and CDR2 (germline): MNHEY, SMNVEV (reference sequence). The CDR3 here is CASSYSGTHWLNTEAFF. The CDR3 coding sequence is TGTGCCAGCAGTTATTCAGGGACTCATTGGCTGAACACTGAAGCTTTCTTT.

CDR3 sequence (DNA): TGTGCCAGCAGCCACGGGGACAGGGGAGGGGCGGAGACCCAGTACTTC. Its protein is CASSHGDRGGAETQYF. The V gene is TRBV4-2, the J gene TRBJ2-5, with 10 bases identical to TRBD1. The V gene's germline CDR1 is LGHNA and CDR2 YNFKEQ. V lost 3 bases and J lost 5; bases outside the gene matches: 9. The CDR3 runs to 16 residues.

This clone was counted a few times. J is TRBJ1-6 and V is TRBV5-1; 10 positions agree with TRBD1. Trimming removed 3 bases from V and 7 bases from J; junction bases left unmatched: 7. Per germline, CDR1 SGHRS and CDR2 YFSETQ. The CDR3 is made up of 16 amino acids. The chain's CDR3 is CASSWGDRGQNSPLHF. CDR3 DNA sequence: TGCGCCAGCAGCTGGGGGGACAGGGGTCAGAATTCACCCCTCCACTTT.

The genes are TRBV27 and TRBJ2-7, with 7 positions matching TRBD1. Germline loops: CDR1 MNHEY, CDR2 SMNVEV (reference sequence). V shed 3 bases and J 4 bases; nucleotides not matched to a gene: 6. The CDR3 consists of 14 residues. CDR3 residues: CASSFQGDDYEQYF. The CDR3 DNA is TGTGCCAGCAGTTTTCAGGGGGACGATTACGAGCAGTACTTC.

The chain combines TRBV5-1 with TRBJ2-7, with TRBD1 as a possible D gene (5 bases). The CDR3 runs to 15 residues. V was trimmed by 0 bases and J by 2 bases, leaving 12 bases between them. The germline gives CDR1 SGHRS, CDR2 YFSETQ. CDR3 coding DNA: TGCGCCAGCAGCTTGGAAGGGGTAAGGACCTACGAGCAGTACTTC. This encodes CASSLEGVRTYEQYF.

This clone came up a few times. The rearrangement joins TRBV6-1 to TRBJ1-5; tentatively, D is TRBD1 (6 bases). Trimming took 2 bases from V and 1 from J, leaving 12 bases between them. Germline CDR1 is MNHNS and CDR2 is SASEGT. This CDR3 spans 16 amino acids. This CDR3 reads CASSERPRGSNQPQHF. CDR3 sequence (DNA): TGTGCCAGCAGTGAAAGGCCCAGGGGAAGCAATCAGCCCCAGCATTTT.

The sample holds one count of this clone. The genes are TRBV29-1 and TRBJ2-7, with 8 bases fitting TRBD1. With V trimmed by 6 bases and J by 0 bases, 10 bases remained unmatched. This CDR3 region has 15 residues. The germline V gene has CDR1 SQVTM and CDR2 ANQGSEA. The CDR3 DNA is TGCAGCGTGCCGGCCGGGACAGGTTCCTCCTACGAGCAGTACTTC. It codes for CSVPAGTGSSYEQYF.

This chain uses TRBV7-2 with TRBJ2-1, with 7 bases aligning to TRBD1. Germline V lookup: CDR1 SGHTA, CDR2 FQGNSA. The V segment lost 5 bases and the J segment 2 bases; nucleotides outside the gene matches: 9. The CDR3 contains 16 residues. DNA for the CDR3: TGTGCCAGCAGCCCTGTAGTTCAGGGGGCCTACAATGAGCAGTTCTTC. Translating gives CASSPVVQGAYNEQFF.